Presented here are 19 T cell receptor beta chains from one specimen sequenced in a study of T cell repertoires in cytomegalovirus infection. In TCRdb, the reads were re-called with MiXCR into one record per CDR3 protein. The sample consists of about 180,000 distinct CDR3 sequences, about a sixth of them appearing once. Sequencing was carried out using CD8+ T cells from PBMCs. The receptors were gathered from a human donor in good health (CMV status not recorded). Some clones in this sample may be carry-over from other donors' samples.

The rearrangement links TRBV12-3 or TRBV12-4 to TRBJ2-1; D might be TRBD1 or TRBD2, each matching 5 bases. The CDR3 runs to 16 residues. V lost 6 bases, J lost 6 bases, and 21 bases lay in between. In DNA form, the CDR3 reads TGTGCCAGCAGCCCTGGGACGGGTCTGTGGTCCAATGAGCAGTTCTTC. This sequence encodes CASSPGTGLWSNEQFF.

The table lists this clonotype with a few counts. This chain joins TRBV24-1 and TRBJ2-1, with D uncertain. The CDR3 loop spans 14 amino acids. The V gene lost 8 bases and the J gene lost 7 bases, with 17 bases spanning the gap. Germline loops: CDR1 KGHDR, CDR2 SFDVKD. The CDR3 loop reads CATTSSMITNEQFF. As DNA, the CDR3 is TGTGCCACCACGTCCTCGATGATAACGAATGAGCAGTTCTTC.

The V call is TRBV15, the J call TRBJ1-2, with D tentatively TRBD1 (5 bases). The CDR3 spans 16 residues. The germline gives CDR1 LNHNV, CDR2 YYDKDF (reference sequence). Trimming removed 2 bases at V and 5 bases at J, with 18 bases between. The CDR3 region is CATSRIPGPGGYGYTF. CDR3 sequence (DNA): TGTGCCACCAGCAGAATACCGGGCCCCGGGGGGTATGGCTACACCTTC.

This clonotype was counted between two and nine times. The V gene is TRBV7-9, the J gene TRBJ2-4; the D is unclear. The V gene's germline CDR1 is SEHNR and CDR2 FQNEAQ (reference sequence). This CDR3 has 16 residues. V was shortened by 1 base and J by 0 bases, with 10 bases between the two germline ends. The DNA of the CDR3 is TGTGCCAGCAGCTTAGTTACCAGCCTAGCCAAAAACATTCAGTACTTC. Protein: CASSLVTSLAKNIQYF.

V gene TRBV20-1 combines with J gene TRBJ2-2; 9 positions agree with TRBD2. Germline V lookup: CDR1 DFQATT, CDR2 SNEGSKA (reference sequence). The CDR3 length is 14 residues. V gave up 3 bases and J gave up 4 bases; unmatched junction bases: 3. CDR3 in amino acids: CSASSGGPTGELFF. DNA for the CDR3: TGCAGTGCTAGTAGCGGGGGCCCCACCGGGGAGCTGTTTTTT.

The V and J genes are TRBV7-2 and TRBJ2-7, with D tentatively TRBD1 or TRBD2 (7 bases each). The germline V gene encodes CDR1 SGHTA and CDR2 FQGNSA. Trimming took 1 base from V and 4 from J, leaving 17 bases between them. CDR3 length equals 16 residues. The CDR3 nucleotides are TGTGCCAGCAGCTTAGATTGGGAGGGGGCAGCGTACGAGCAGTACTTC. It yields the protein CASSLDWEGAAYEQYF.

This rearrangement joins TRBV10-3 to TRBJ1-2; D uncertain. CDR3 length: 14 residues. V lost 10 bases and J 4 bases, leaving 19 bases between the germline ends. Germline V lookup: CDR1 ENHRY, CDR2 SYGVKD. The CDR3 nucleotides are TGTGCCACCACAGAGCGATGGCAGCTCTATGGCTACACCTTC. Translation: CATTERWQLYGYTF.

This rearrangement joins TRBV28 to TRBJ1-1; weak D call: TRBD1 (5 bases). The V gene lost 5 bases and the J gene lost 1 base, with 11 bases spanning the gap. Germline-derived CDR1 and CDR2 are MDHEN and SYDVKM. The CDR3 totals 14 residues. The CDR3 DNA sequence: TGTGCCAGCAGTGGCAGGGCCCAGAACACTGAAGCTTTCTTT. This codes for CASSGRAQNTEAFF.

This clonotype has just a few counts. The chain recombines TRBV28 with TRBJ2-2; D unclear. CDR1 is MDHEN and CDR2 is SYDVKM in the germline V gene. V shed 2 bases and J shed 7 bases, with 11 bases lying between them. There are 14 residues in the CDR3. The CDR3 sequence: CASSLGSLVGELFF. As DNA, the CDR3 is TGTGCCAGCAGTTTAGGGTCTTTGGTCGGGGAGCTGTTTTTT.

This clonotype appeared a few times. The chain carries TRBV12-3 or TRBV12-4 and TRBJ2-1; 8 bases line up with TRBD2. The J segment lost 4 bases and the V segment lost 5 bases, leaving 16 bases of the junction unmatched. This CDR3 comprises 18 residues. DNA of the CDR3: TGTGCCAGCAGTAAAATAGCGGGGTGGAATGAAAATTACAATGAGCAGTTCTTC. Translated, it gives CASSKIAGWNENYNEQFF.

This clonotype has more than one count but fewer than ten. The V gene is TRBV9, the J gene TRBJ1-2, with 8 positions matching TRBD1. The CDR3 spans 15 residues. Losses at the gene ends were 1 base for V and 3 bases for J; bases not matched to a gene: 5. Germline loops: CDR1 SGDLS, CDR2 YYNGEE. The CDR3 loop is CASSVSGQGDYGYTF. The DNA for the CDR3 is TGTGCCAGCAGCGTATCAGGACAGGGTGACTATGGCTACACCTTC.

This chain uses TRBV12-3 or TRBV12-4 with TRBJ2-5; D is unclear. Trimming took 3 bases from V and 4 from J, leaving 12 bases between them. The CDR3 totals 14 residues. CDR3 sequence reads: CASSFPAQVETQYF. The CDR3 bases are TGTGCCAGCAGTTTTCCCGCCCAAGTAGAGACCCAGTACTTC.

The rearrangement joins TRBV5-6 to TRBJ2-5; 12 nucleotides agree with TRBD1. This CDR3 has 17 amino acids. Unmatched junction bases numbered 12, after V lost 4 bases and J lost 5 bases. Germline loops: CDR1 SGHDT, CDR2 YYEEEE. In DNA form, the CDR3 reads TGTGCCAGCAGCCTGGTGGGACAGGGGGCAAGTCAGGAGACCCAGTACTTC. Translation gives CASSLVGQGASQETQYF.

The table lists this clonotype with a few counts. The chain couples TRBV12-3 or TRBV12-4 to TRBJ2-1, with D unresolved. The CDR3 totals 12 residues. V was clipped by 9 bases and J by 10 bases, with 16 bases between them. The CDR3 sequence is CASTLGMAEQFF. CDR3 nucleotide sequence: TGTGCCAGTACCCTGGGGATGGCAGAGCAGTTCTTC.

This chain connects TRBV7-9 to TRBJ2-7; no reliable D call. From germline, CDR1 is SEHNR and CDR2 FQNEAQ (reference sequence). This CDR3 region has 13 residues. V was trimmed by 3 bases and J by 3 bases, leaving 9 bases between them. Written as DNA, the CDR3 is TGTGCCAGCAGCTTCCTAGAAAACTACGAGCAGTACTTC. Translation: CASSFLENYEQYF.

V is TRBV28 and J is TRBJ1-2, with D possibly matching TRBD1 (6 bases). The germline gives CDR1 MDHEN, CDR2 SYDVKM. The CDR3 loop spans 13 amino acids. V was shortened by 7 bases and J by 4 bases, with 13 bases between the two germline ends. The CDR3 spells CASTAGQIYGYTF. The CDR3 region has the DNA TGTGCCAGCACCGCCGGACAGATCTATGGCTACACCTTC.

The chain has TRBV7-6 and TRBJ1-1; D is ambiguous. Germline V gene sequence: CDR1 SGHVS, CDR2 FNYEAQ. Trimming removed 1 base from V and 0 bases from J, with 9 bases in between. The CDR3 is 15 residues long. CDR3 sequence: CASSLGVDMNTEAFF. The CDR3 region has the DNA TGTGCCAGCAGCTTAGGAGTCGATATGAACACTGAAGCTTTCTTT. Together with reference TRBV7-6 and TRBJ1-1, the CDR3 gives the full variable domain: GAGVSQSPRYKVTKRGQDVALRCDPISGHVSLYWYRQALGQGPEFLTYFNYEAQQDKSGLPNDRFSAERPEGSISTLTIQRTEQRDSAMYRCASSLGVDMNTEAFFGQGTRLTVV.

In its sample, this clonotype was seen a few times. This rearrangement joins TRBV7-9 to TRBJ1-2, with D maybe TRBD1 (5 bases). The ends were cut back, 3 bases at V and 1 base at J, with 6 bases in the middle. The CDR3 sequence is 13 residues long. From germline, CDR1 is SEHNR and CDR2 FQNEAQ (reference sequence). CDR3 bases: TGTGCCAGCAGCTTCGACAGTAACTATGGCTACACCTTC. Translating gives CASSFDSNYGYTF.

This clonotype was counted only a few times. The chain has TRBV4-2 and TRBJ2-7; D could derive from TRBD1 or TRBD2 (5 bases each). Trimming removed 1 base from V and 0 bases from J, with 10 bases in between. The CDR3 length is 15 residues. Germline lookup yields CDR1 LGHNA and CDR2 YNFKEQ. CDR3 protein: CASSQVPGSSYEQYF. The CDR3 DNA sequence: TGTGCCAGCAGCCAAGTGCCAGGGAGCTCCTACGAGCAGTACTTC.